Reported below is one T cell receptor (beta chain). Its antigen remains unidentified. CDR1 is SGHVS, CDR2 FNYEAQ, per germline. This CDR3 region has 16 residues. The V gene end was trimmed by 5 bases and the J gene end by 3 bases; junction bases not matched to a gene: 9. The sample originates from a study of cytomegalovirus exposure and HLA in healthy donors. Primers: 60 Vbeta forward and 13 Jbeta reverse. Assay used: immunoSEQ multiplex PCR; TCRdb lists only in-frame clones, some missing. The sample has 40,000 or so clones, about 85% seen once. Study outcomes and limitations: In an earlier analysis, productive rearrangement rates for most beta V segments clustered near 87% or 30%. As a later analysis revealed, most CMV-associated TCR beta chains appeared HLA-restricted.

Sequenced: PBMCs. The TCR was taken from a woman aged 40 to 50 in good health and CMV-seropositive. The chain has TRBV7-6 and TRBJ1-1; 10 bases fit TRBD1. The CDR3 bases are TGTGCCAGCAGCCGAGACAGGGGGCTTATTTACACTGAAGCTTTCTTT. Translation: CASSRDRGLIYTEAFF.